The sequence of this T cell receptor (beta chain) was determined in a study of blood T cell repertoires in COVID-19. Study in general: COVID-19 samples, acute and convalescent, were from the United States, Italy and Spain. Sources were T cells, B-cell-depleted T cells, or PBMCs; the material itself was cDNA or gDNA.

Produced via immunoSEQ multiplex PCR; TCRdb's table is partial and in-frame only. The profile shows 150,000 or so clones, roughly nine tenths of them singletons. V was pared by 4 bases and J by 3 bases, with 5 bases of the junction left unmatched. The CDR3 runs to 16 residues. Germline CDR1 is SGHDT and CDR2 is YYEEEE. The chain uses TRBV5-6 and TRBJ2-1; 12 nucleotides match TRBD2. The sequencing sample was made of peripheral blood. The receptor comes from a woman between 70 and 85 years old with acute or convalescent COVID-19. The DNA for the CDR3 is TGTGCCAGCAGCCGAGGACTAGCGGGGAACTACAATGAGCAGTTCTTC. This sequence encodes CASSRGLAGNYNEQFF.